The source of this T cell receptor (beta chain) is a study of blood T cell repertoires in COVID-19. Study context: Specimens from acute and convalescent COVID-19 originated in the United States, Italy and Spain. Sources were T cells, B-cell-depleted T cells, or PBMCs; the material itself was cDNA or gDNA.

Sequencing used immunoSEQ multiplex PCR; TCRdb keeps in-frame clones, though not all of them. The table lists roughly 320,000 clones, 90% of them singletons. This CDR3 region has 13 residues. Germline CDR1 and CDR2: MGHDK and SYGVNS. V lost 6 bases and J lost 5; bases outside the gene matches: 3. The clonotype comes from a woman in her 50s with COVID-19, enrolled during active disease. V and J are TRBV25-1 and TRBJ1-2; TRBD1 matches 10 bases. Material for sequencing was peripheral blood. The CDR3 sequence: CASRDRGDYGYTF. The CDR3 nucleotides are TGTGCCAGCAGGGACAGGGGGGATTATGGCTACACCTTC.